This TCR beta chain is from a study of TIL therapy for anti-PD-1-resistant metastatic lung cancer. In the study overall: Patients then received nivolumab; progressors got lymphodepletion, TIL and IL-2.

Trimming stripped 4 bases from V and 4 bases from J, with 36 bases between. The germline CDR1 and CDR2 sequences are SGHVS and FNYEAQ. The length of the CDR3 is 22 residues. Sequencing used immunoSEQ v3. The table came from immunoSEQ multiplex PCR; TCRdb's copy has only in-frame clones and leaves some out. In the table there are 54,000 or so clones, roughly 80% of which are singletons. Time point in this sample: pre-treatment sample, taken before nivolumab and TIL therapy. The chain links TRBV7-6 to TRBJ2-3; D possibly matches TRBD1 or TRBD2 (5 bases each). This TCR came from a person aged 25 to 79 with non-small cell lung cancer. Material: blood, obtained at baseline. In nucleotides, the CDR3 is TGTGCCAGCAGCTCACACCACCCCTTGACAGAAGGTGACCGGGATGTGGCAGATACGCAGTATTTT. Translation gives CASSSHHPLTEGDRDVADTQYF.